The 32 T cell receptor beta chains presented below share a single source sample, sequenced in a study of response to subunit inactivated influenza vaccine. One entry per CDR3 protein results from TCRdb running MiXCR on the RT-PCR reads. In the table there are hundreds of thousands of distinct CDR3 sequences, over 25% of which are singletons. The specimen was CD4+ T cells sorted from PBMCs, collected 5 to 6 days after vaccination. These receptors originate from a middle-aged man who received an inactivated influenza vaccine.

This clonotype was observed a few times. This chain connects TRBV20-1 to TRBJ2-1, with 7 bases fitting TRBD2. CDR3 length: 14 residues. The ends lost 2 bases at V and 10 bases at J; junction bases unmatched: 11. The germline gives CDR1 DFQATT, CDR2 SNEGSKA (reference sequence). CDR3 nucleotide sequence: TGCAGTGCTAGACGGGGGGTTGGCGTAGTGGAGCAGTTCTTC. It translates to CSARRGVGVVEQFF.

V is TRBV4-2 and J is TRBJ2-1; possible D gene TRBD2, 6 bases. V lost 4 bases and J lost 0, with 22 bases in between. The CDR3 consists of 19 residues. Germline assignment: CDR1 LGHNA and CDR2 YNFKEQ. CDR3 sequence: CASSPTQTSLQISYNEQFF. The CDR3 DNA sequence: TGTGCCAGCAGCCCGACCCAGACTAGTCTCCAGATCTCCTACAATGAGCAGTTCTTC.

The chain is built from TRBV9 and TRBJ2-7, with 7 nucleotides matching TRBD1. Unmatched junction bases numbered 10, after V lost 7 bases and J lost 0 bases. Germline lookup yields CDR1 SGDLS and CDR2 YYNGEE. The CDR3 length is 15 residues. Written as DNA, the CDR3 is TGTGCCAGCTCAAAATCCGGGACAGCCTCCTACGAGCAGTACTTC. Translating it yields CASSKSGTASYEQYF.

In this sample, this clonotype turned up a few times. This chain connects TRBV7-2 to TRBJ2-2; D remains ambiguous. The CDR3 totals 14 residues. CDR1 and CDR2 (germline): SGHTA, FQGNSA. V was cut by 1 base and J by 4 bases, with 7 bases left in between. In DNA form, the CDR3 reads TGTGCCAGCAGCTTAGTACGGATCACCGGGGAGCTGTTTTTT. Protein product: CASSLVRITGELFF.

The chain recombines TRBV28 with TRBJ2-7; the D is unclear. Germline CDR1 and CDR2: MDHEN and SYDVKM. The V end lost 5 bases, the J end lost 2 bases, and 19 bases lay between the germline ends. The CDR3 extends over 16 amino acids. The CDR3 here is CASSTRTVRATYEQYF. CDR3 in DNA: TGTGCCAGCAGTACCAGGACGGTCCGGGCAACCTACGAGCAGTACTTC.

This chain links TRBV5-1 with TRBJ2-7, with D maybe TRBD1 (5 bases). This CDR3 spans 15 amino acids. Germline V lookup: CDR1 SGHRS, CDR2 YFSETQ. Trimming cost V 0 bases and J 3 bases, with 13 bases left between them. The CDR3 is CASSLGGFQLYEQYF. The CDR3 DNA follows: TGCGCCAGCAGCTTGGGGGGCTTTCAGCTCTACGAGCAGTACTTC.

A single count supports this clonotype. The genes are TRBV20-1 and TRBJ1-3, with D unresolved. The CDR3 runs to 15 residues. Germline loops: CDR1 DFQATT, CDR2 SNEGSKA (reference sequence). V dropped 1 base and J dropped 0 bases, with 10 bases sitting between them. CDR3 sequence reads: CSARVPATSGNTIYF. CDR3 coding DNA: TGCAGTGCTAGAGTCCCGGCCACCTCTGGAAACACCATATATTTT.

The genes are TRBV10-3 and TRBJ2-7; D possibly corresponds to TRBD1 (5 bases). V gave up 4 bases and J gave up 3 bases, with 7 bases separating them. Germline-derived CDR1 and CDR2 are ENHRY and SYGVKD. The CDR3 has 12 amino acids. The CDR3 spells CAISGQSYEQYF. The CDR3 coding sequence is TGTGCCATCAGTGGACAGAGCTACGAGCAGTACTTC.

This sequence joins TRBV29-1 and TRBJ2-5, with D possibly TRBD2 on 6 matching bases. CDR1 is SQVTM, CDR2 ANQGSEA, per germline. The CDR3 consists of 14 residues. Trimming shortened V by 2 bases and J by 4 bases, and 14 bases separated the two germline ends. This CDR3 reads CSVERYGGLETQYF. The DNA for the CDR3 is TGCAGCGTTGAACGTTATGGGGGGTTAGAGACCCAGTACTTC.

This clonotype occurred a few times. The chain combines TRBV7-2 with TRBJ2-4, with 9 bases fitting TRBD2. CDR1 and CDR2 (germline): SGHTA, FQGNSA. Germline trimming cut 5 bases from V and 0 bases from J; bases unmatched to any gene: 5. There are 16 residues in the CDR3. The CDR3 is CASSVRGGIAKNIQYF. The CDR3 DNA is TGTGCCAGCAGCGTGCGGGGGGGTATAGCCAAAAACATTCAGTACTTC.

V usage is TRBV29-1 and J usage is TRBJ1-4; 7 positions agree with TRBD1. CDR3 length: 13 residues. J lost 2 bases, V lost 4 bases, and 1 base had no gene match. In germline, CDR1 is SQVTM, CDR2 ANQGSEA. CDR3 loop: CSVGGQTNEKLFF. DNA for the CDR3: TGCAGCGTTGGGGGACAGACTAATGAAAAACTGTTTTTT. Variable domain in full (rest from reference TRBV29-1 and TRBJ1-4): SAVISQKPSRDICQRGTSLTIQCQVDSQVTMMFWYRQQPGQSLTLIATANQGSEATYESGFVIDKFPISRPNLTFSTLTVSNMSPEDSSIYLCSVGGQTNEKLFFGSGTQLSVL.

The V call is TRBV14, the J call TRBJ2-2, with 7 nucleotides matching TRBD1. The germline gives CDR1 SGHDN, CDR2 FVKESK. The CDR3 length is 16 residues. Unmatched junction bases numbered 11, after V lost 4 bases and J lost 6 bases. CDR3 DNA: TGTGCCAGCAGCCCTAACAGGGGTAAAGGGGCCGGGGAGCTGTTTTTT. Its protein is CASSPNRGKGAGELFF.

This clonotype was picked up many times. The J gene is TRBJ2-2, the V gene TRBV11-1, with TRBD2 identical over 8 bases. CDR1 and CDR2 (germline): SGHAT, FQDESV (reference sequence). The trim removed 5 bases at V and 3 bases at J, leaving 14 bases unmatched. The CDR3 totals 18 residues. This CDR3 reads CASSPGLVWLSDTGELFF. The CDR3 DNA is TGTGCCAGCAGCCCGGGACTAGTTTGGCTTTCGGACACCGGGGAGCTGTTTTTT.

The chain is built from TRBV7-2 and TRBJ1-1; 7 bases map to TRBD1. The V segment lost 7 bases and the J segment 0 bases; nucleotides outside the gene matches: 5. Germline CDR1 is SGHTA and CDR2 is FQGNSA. The CDR3 has 14 residues. CDR3 loop: CASTRTGMNTEAFF. CDR3 bases: TGTGCCAGCACCCGGACAGGCATGAACACTGAAGCTTTCTTT.

The rearrangement links TRBV10-3 to TRBJ1-1; no definite D call. Germline CDR1 is ENHRY and CDR2 is SYGVKD. The CDR3 has 13 residues. V was pared by 3 bases and J by 11 bases, with 16 bases between. In nucleotides, the CDR3 is TGTGCCATCAGTGATACGCGAATCCCAAGGGCTTTCTTT. This sequence encodes CAISDTRIPRAFF.

The rearrangement joins TRBV20-1 to TRBJ2-1, with D possibly TRBD2 on 5 matching bases. Germline CDR1 DFQATT, CDR2 SNEGSKA (reference sequence). The V end lost 6 bases, the J end lost 9 bases, and 21 bases lay between the germline ends. CDR3 length: 14 amino acids. DNA of the CDR3: TGCAGTGCCAACGCAGGATTATTAGGAGGTGAGCAGTTCTTC. The encoded protein is CSANAGLLGGEQFF.

This clonotype has a handful of counts. The chain joins TRBV20-1 to TRBJ2-4; D unresolved. The length of the CDR3 is 15 residues. V dropped 1 base and J dropped 0 bases, with 10 bases sitting between them. The V gene's germline CDR1 is DFQATT and CDR2 SNEGSKA (reference sequence). CDR3 in DNA: TGCAGTGCTAGAGCCACAGCTCTAGCCAAAAACATTCAGTACTTC. As protein: CSARATALAKNIQYF.

This clonotype was seen only a few times. The chain uses TRBV6-2 or TRBV6-3 and TRBJ2-5, with D perhaps given as TRBD1 or TRBD2 (5 bases each). The germline CDR1 and CDR2 sequences are MNHEY and SVGEGT. Trimming left V 0 bases short and J 1 base short, with 9 bases between. This CDR3 is built from 15 residues. In DNA form, the CDR3 reads TGTGCCAGCAGTTACTCGGGACGTATCCAAGAGACCCAGTACTTC. It specifies CASSYSGRIQETQYF.

The chain joins TRBV15 to TRBJ1-1; tentative D call: TRBD1 (6 bases). CDR3 length: 17 residues. The V end was cut by 0 bases, the J end by 2 bases, with 16 bases between. Germline V lookup: CDR1 LNHNV, CDR2 YYDKDF (reference sequence). The CDR3 here is CATSREAIYRANTEAFF. Here the CDR3 DNA reads TGTGCCACCAGCAGAGAGGCGATCTACAGGGCTAACACTGAAGCTTTCTTT.

This chain links TRBV24-1 with TRBJ1-1; D gene unclear. The CDR3 contains 13 residues. The ends were cut back, 2 bases at V and 5 bases at J, with 8 bases in the middle. CDR1 is KGHDR, CDR2 SFDVKD, per germline. The chain's CDR3 is CATSDSQATEAFF. The DNA of the CDR3 is TGTGCCACCAGTGATTCTCAGGCAACTGAAGCTTTCTTT.

This clonotype came up once. The genes are TRBV4-1 and TRBJ1-1, with D perhaps TRBD1 (6 bases). Germline CDR1 and CDR2: MGHRA and YSYEKL. This CDR3 is built from 15 residues. The V end lost 0 bases, the J end lost 5 bases, and 13 bases lay between the germline ends. CDR3 sequence: CASSQEGGMRTEAFF. CDR3 sequence (DNA): TGCGCCAGCAGCCAAGAAGGGGGGATGAGGACTGAAGCTTTCTTT.

This clonotype was seen only a few times. The chain links TRBV20-1 to TRBJ2-7, with 10 bases matching TRBD2. The CDR3 consists of 16 residues. Germline loops: CDR1 DFQATT, CDR2 SNEGSKA (reference sequence). Germline trimming cut 1 base from V and 7 bases from J; bases unmatched to any gene: 13. In DNA form, the CDR3 reads TGCAGTGCTAGAGGGTTTGTCACTAGCGGGAAACTGGAGCAGTACTTC. Amino acid sequence: CSARGFVTSGKLEQYF.

This clonotype has just a few counts. In nucleotides, the CDR3 is TGTGCCACCAGGGCAGGGGAGGCTGAGCAGTTCTTC. Its translation: CATRAGEAEQFF. This rearrangement joins TRBV24-1 to TRBJ2-1; either TRBD1 or TRBD2 may supply D (6 bases each). Germline V lookup: CDR1 KGHDR, CDR2 SFDVKD. CDR3 length: 12 amino acids. V gave up 7 bases and J gave up 9 bases, with 12 bases separating them.

V gene TRBV10-3 combines with J gene TRBJ1-2, with D possibly matching TRBD1 (6 bases). V lost 3 bases and J lost 0, with 11 bases in between. CDR1 and CDR2 from the germline V gene are ENHRY and SYGVKD. CDR3 length: 15 amino acids. CDR3 in amino acids: CAISDKAGANYGYTF. Here the CDR3 DNA reads TGTGCCATCAGTGATAAAGCAGGGGCTAACTATGGCTACACCTTC.

The chain recombines TRBV20-1 with TRBJ1-5; D remains ambiguous. The germline gives CDR1 DFQATT, CDR2 SNEGSKA (reference sequence). The CDR3 runs 13 residues. Trimming took off 3 bases at V and 2 bases at J, with 8 bases between the two ends. Written as DNA, the CDR3 is TGCAGTGCTAGGACGGCAGGCAATCAGCCCCAGCATTTT. Its translation is CSARTAGNQPQHF.

This clonotype was found a few times. The rearrangement links TRBV3-1 to TRBJ2-3, with D possibly TRBD2 on 5 matching bases. The CDR3 is 12 residues long. Per the germline V gene, CDR1 is LGHDT and CDR2 is YNNKEL (reference sequence). V was cut by 4 bases and J by 8 bases, with 10 bases left in between. The CDR3 here is CASSPGESTQYF. CDR3 DNA: TGTGCCAGCAGCCCCGGGGAGTCTACGCAGTATTTT.

This clonotype was counted between two and nine times. The chain is built from TRBV9 and TRBJ2-3, with TRBD2 as a possible D gene (6 bases). The germline gives CDR1 SGDLS, CDR2 YYNGEE. This CDR3 comprises 14 residues. Trimming stripped 3 bases from V and 2 bases from J, with 10 bases between. This chain's CDR3 is CASSGRGITDTQYF. For the CDR3, the DNA is TGTGCCAGCAGCGGACGGGGGATCACAGATACGCAGTATTTT.

This clonotype occurred a few times. V is TRBV11-1 and J is TRBJ2-5; either TRBD1 or TRBD2 may fit D (5 bases each). Per the germline V gene, CDR1 is SGHAT and CDR2 is FQDESV (reference sequence). CDR3 length: 15 residues. The V gene lost 2 bases and the J gene lost 1 base, with 11 bases spanning the gap. The CDR3 here is CASSLIGTVQETQYF. The CDR3, as DNA: TGTGCCAGCAGCTTAATAGGGACGGTCCAAGAGACCCAGTACTTC.

V and J are TRBV5-1 and TRBJ2-1; D is perhaps TRBD1 (5 bases). Trimming cost V 1 base and J 5 bases, with 13 bases left between them. Germline V gene data show CDR1 as SGHRS and CDR2 as YFSETQ. The CDR3 extends over 15 amino acids. CDR3 residues: CASSLLGVRNNEQFF. CDR3 sequence (DNA): TGCGCCAGCAGCTTGTTAGGGGTCAGGAACAATGAGCAGTTCTTC. Full variable domain (outside the CDR3, taken from reference TRBV5-1 and TRBJ2-1): KAGVTQTPRYLIKTRGQQVTLSCSPISGHRSVSWYQQTPGQGLQFLFEYFSETQRNKGNFPGRFSGRQFSNSRSEMNVSTLELGDSALYLCASSLLGVRNNEQFFGPGTRLTVL.

The chain recombines TRBV24-1 with TRBJ1-4, with 8 bases identical to TRBD1. The length of the CDR3 is 16 residues. The germline V gene has CDR1 KGHDR and CDR2 SFDVKD. J was trimmed by 7 bases and V by 9 bases; bases with no gene match: 15. This chain's CDR3 is CATGRTGLVVGEKLFF. The DNA for the CDR3 is TGTGCCACCGGACGGACAGGGTTAGTGGTCGGTGAAAAACTGTTTTTT.

This chain joins TRBV27 and TRBJ2-3, with D possibly TRBD2 on 6 matching bases. The V and J ends lost 7 bases and 5 bases respectively, with 16 bases between them. Germline assignment: CDR1 MNHEY and CDR2 SMNVEV (reference sequence). The CDR3 loop spans 14 amino acids. DNA for the CDR3: TGTGCCAGCAACCTTCGGGGGAGAGGAGATACGCAGTATTTT. It yields the protein CASNLRGRGDTQYF.

This clonotype was observed a few times. The rearrangement uses TRBV20-1 and TRBJ2-2; 12 bases align to TRBD2. Losses at the gene ends were 6 bases for V and 5 bases for J; bases not matched to a gene: 4. The CDR3 sequence is 14 residues long. Germline V CDR1 and CDR2: DFQATT, SNEGSKA (reference sequence). The CDR3 spells CSALAGGTTGELFF. CDR3 nucleotide sequence: TGCAGTGCACTAGCGGGGGGAACGACCGGGGAGCTGTTTTTT.